Listed here is a single T cell receptor beta chain. From the RT-PCR reads, TCRdb called clonotypes with MiXCR, one entry per CDR3 protein. The sample carries about 24,000 distinct CDR3 sequences, approximately 43% recorded once. The data belong to a study of patients and donors after allogeneic stem cell transplantation. V lost 10 bases, J lost 0 bases, and 9 bases lay in between. Germline V CDR1 and CDR2: MNHEY, SVGAGI. CDR3 length: 13 amino acids. This sequence was found in a human donor who was either an allogeneic HSCT recipient or a stem cell or donor lymphocyte infusion donor (not recorded which). It is not recorded whose cells these are; they may come from a transplant donor. The sequenced sample was blood, either unsorted or a sorted T cell fraction (not recorded which). The chain is built from TRBV6-5 and TRBJ2-2; D ambiguous. The CDR3 loop reads CATRNTNTGELFF. The CDR3, as DNA: TGTGCCACCCGTAACACGAACACCGGGGAGCTGTTTTTT.